This T cell receptor (beta chain) was sequenced in a study of blood T cell repertoires in COVID-19. In the study overall: Samples of COVID-19 (acute and convalescent) were obtained from the United States, Italy and Spain.

The repertoire was sequenced with immunoSEQ multiplex PCR; TCRdb's copy has only in-frame clones and lacks some. Here the sample spans approximately 250,000 clones, about 87% being singletons. The CDR3 totals 15 residues. V lost 6 bases to trimming and J lost 11 bases; unmatched junction nucleotides: 13. CDR1 and CDR2 (germline): SNHLY, FYNNEI. The chain recombines TRBV2 with TRBJ1-6; 7 bases map to TRBD1. The receptor comes from a woman aged 40 to 55 with acute COVID-19. What was sequenced was PBMCs or T cells enriched from blood (not recorded which). DNA of the CDR3: TGTGCCAGCAGCTTAGAGACAGGGACCACTGCACCCCTCCACTTT. Its protein product is CASSLETGTTAPLHF.